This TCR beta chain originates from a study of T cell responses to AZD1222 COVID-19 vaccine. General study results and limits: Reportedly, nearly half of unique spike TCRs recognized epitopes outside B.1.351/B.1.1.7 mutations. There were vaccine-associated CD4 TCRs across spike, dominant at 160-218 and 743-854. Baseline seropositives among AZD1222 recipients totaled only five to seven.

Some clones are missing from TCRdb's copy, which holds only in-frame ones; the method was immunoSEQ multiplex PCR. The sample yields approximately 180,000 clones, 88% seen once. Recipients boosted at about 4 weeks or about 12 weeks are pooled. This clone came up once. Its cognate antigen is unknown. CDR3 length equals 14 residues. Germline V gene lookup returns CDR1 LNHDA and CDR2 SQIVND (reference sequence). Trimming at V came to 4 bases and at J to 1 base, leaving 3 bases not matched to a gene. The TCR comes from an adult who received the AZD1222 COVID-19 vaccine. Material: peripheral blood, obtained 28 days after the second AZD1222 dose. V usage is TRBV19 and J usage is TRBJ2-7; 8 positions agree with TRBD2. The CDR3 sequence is CASSRLASSYEQYF. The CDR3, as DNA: TGTGCCAGTAGTAGACTAGCGTCATCCTACGAGCAGTACTTC.